The 17 T cell receptor beta chains below all came from one sample that was sequenced in a study of OX40 agonist ivuxolimab in advanced cancers. Clones were sequenced by immunoSEQ multiplex PCR, and TCRdb holds only the in-frame ones, with some missing. The sample lists around 79,000 clones; more than 85% were seen once. The starting material was CD4+ or CD8+ T cells sorted from blood, obtained in a trial of the OX40 agonist ivuxolimab. These receptors all come from an adult with an advanced solid tumor such as melanoma, head and neck, liver or kidney cancer.

The count of this clone is one. This chain uses TRBV2 with TRBJ2-7; tentatively, D is TRBD1 or TRBD2 (6 bases each). The germline CDR1 and CDR2 sequences are SNHLY and FYNNEI. Deletions cut 7 bases from V and 3 bases from J, with 19 bases between. This CDR3 is built from 15 residues. The CDR3 DNA reads TGTGCCAGCAAGGTGGTAAGGGGGGAGATCTACGAGCAGTACTTC. Its translation: CASKVVRGEIYEQYF.

The V call is TRBV5-1, the J call TRBJ2-5, with 8 bases lining up with TRBD2. Germline CDR1 SGHRS, CDR2 YFSETQ. The CDR3 contains 13 residues. The trim removed 7 bases at V and 3 bases at J, leaving 5 bases unmatched. The DNA of the CDR3 is TGCGCCAGCGACCCGGGAGGGAAAGAGACCCAGTACTTC. Translated: CASDPGGKETQYF.

The chain uses TRBV28 and TRBJ1-4, with TRBD1 matching over 7 bases. V lost 5 bases and J lost 4; bases outside the gene matches: 7. Looked up from germline, CDR1 is MDHEN and CDR2 is SYDVKM. There are 15 residues in the CDR3. The CDR3 loop is CASSLRQGRNEKLFF. CDR3 bases: TGTGCCAGCAGTCTGCGACAGGGCCGTAATGAAAAACTGTTTTTT.

The V gene is TRBV6-8, the J gene TRBJ2-1, with 7 bases that match TRBD2. J was trimmed by 2 bases and V by 7 bases; bases with no gene match: 5. CDR1 and CDR2 from the germline V gene are MNHGY and SAAAGT. The CDR3 contains 14 residues. CDR3 sequence: CASIREDTYNEQFF. The CDR3 coding sequence is TGTGCCAGCATCCGGGAGGACACCTACAATGAGCAGTTCTTC.

The rearrangement links TRBV4-2 to TRBJ1-1; possible D gene TRBD1, 5 bases. This CDR3 is built from 16 residues. The germline gives CDR1 LGHNA, CDR2 YNFKEQ. V lost 0 bases to trimming and J lost 1 base, with 12 bases between them. The CDR3 here is CASSQEVTGPNTEAFF. CDR3 in DNA: TGTGCCAGCAGCCAAGAGGTCACAGGACCGAACACTGAAGCTTTCTTT.

The chain is built from TRBV5-3 and TRBJ2-5; tentative D call: TRBD1 (5 bases). Being an ORF, TRBV5-3 has a function that is uncertain. The CDR3 spans 15 residues. The V and J ends lost 1 base and 7 bases respectively, with 17 bases between them. The chain's CDR3 is CARSLIQGRVGTQYF. DNA of the CDR3: TGTGCCAGAAGCTTGATCCAGGGTCGGGTGGGGACCCAGTACTTC.

This chain uses TRBV18 with TRBJ2-7; D may be TRBD2 (6 bases). The CDR3 is made up of 13 amino acids. Germline V gene lookup returns CDR1 KGHSH and CDR2 LQKENI. Deletions cut 3 bases from V and 5 bases from J, with 11 bases between. The CDR3 loop reads CASSPAGINEQYF. The CDR3 DNA is TGTGCCAGCTCACCGGCGGGAATCAACGAGCAGTACTTC.

This chain uses TRBV19 with TRBJ1-1, with 8 bases matching TRBD1. Germline CDR1 and CDR2: LNHDA and SQIVND (reference sequence). The CDR3 consists of 16 residues. Trimming at V came to 6 bases and at J to 2 bases, leaving 11 bases not matched to a gene. In nucleotides, the CDR3 is TGTGCCAGTAGCGCATTTCGGACAGGGCTAAACACTGAAGCTTTCTTT. It translates to CASSAFRTGLNTEAFF. The entire variable domain, with the rest obtained from reference TRBV19 and TRBJ1-1, is as follows: DGGITQSPKYLFRKEGQNVTLSCEQNLNHDAMYWYRQDPGQGLRLIYYSQIVNDFQKGDIAEGYSVSREKKESFPLTVTSAQKNPTAFYLCASSAFRTGLNTEAFFGQGTRLTVV.

The gene calls are TRBV19 and TRBJ2-3; 8 nucleotides align to TRBD1. From germline, CDR1 is LNHDA and CDR2 SQIVND (reference sequence). CDR3 size: 17 residues. Trimming at V came to 3 bases and at J to 1 base, leaving 9 bases not matched to a gene. The CDR3 DNA follows: TGTGCCAGTAGTATGTGGGCAGGGGGCAGTGGCACAGATACGCAGTATTTT. Its protein product is CASSMWAGGSGTDTQYF.

The rearrangement links TRBV19 to TRBJ2-7, with D hard to call. The CDR3 has 16 amino acids. The germline gives CDR1 LNHDA, CDR2 SQIVND (reference sequence). Trimming stripped 5 bases from V and 3 bases from J, with 20 bases between. CDR3 bases: TGTGCCAGTAGTCGGACCCCGAGAGACCCGCACTACGAGCAGTACTTC. This translates into CASSRTPRDPHYEQYF. The full variable domain, completed using reference TRBV19 and TRBJ2-7, is DGGITQSPKYLFRKEGQNVTLSCEQNLNHDAMYWYRQDPGQGLRLIYYSQIVNDFQKGDIAEGYSVSREKKESFPLTVTSAQKNPTAFYLCASSRTPRDPHYEQYFGPGTRLTVT.

This sequence joins TRBV11-3 and TRBJ2-1; tentatively, D is TRBD2 (6 bases). Germline values: CDR1 SGHNT, CDR2 YENEEA. Trimming stripped 6 bases from V and 4 bases from J, with 19 bases between. The CDR3 is made up of 16 amino acids. The CDR3 reads CASSPAGGTGYNEQFF. The DNA of the CDR3 is TGTGCCAGCAGTCCCGCCGGGGGAACGGGGTACAATGAGCAGTTCTTC.

Points on this clone: The junction departs from germline at one end; a sequencing error may be responsible. The rearrangement joins TRBV7-7 to TRBJ2-1; D gene unclear. Germline lookup yields CDR1 SSHAT and CDR2 FNYEAQ (reference sequence). The CDR3 sequence is 13 residues long. The CDR3 region is CASSLTWDNEQFF. The CDR3 DNA reads as TGTGCTAGCAGCTTAACCTGGGACAATGAGCAGTTCTTC. The whole variable domain, filled in from reference TRBV7-7 and TRBJ2-1, reads GAGVSQSPRYKVTKRGQDVTLRCDPISSHATLYWYQQALGQGPEFLTYFNYEAQPDKSGLPSDRFSAERPEGSISTLTIQRTEQRDSAMYRCASSLTWDNEQFFGPGTRLTVL.

The rearrangement links TRBV28 to TRBJ1-2, with D maybe TRBD1 (6 bases). The CDR3 is 12 amino acids. V lost 7 bases to trimming and J lost 10 bases, with 16 bases between them. The germline V gene has CDR1 MDHEN and CDR2 SYDVKM. The CDR3 loop is CASKSGGGAYTF. The CDR3 DNA is TGTGCCAGCAAGTCGGGAGGGGGTGCCTACACCTTC.

The CDR3 sequence is CASRGTSGSSYNEQFF. The CDR3 coding sequence is TGTGCCAGCAGAGGGACTAGCGGGAGCTCCTACAATGAGCAGTTCTTC. This rearrangement joins TRBV2 to TRBJ2-1, with 14 bases that match TRBD2. Per the germline V gene, CDR1 is SNHLY and CDR2 is FYNNEI. V trimming: 6 bases; J trimming: 0 bases; junction bases outside the gene matches: 1. CDR3 length: 16 amino acids.

The rearrangement joins TRBV10-2 to TRBJ2-5; 11 positions agree with TRBD2. The CDR3 has 15 residues. From germline, CDR1 is WSHSY and CDR2 SAAADI. After removal of 8 bases from V and 5 bases from J, the junction contained 10 bases not matched to a gene. The chain's CDR3 is CASGIAGGPLETQYF. DNA of the CDR3: TGCGCCAGCGGTATAGCGGGAGGGCCCCTTGAGACCCAGTACTTC.

The chain has TRBV25-1 and TRBJ2-7; 9 bases are shared with TRBD1. Germline V gives CDR1 MGHDK, CDR2 SYGVNS. This CDR3 has 16 residues. J lost 4 bases, V lost 6 bases, and 13 bases had no gene match. CDR3 bases: TGTGCCAGCAGGGCCTCAACCGGGACAGGGACTTACGAGCAGTACTTC. As protein: CASRASTGTGTYEQYF.

V usage is TRBV5-6 and J usage is TRBJ1-1, with TRBD1 matching 7 bases. This CDR3 region has 15 residues. The junction had 7 bases not matched to a gene; V was cut back by 1 base and J by 4 bases. Germline CDR1 SGHDT, CDR2 YYEEEE. CDR3 region: CASSLFSRDSTEAFF. Here the CDR3 DNA reads TGTGCCAGCAGCTTGTTCTCCAGGGACAGCACTGAAGCTTTCTTT.